The entry below gives a single T cell receptor (beta chain) sequence along with its context. This specimen comes from a study of cytomegalovirus exposure and HLA in healthy donors. This CDR3 spans 15 amino acids. Trimming pared 1 base from V and 3 bases from J, leaving 10 bases between. Germline CDR1 SGHTA, CDR2 FQGNSA. The PCR used 60 Vbeta and 13 Jbeta primers. Sequencing was performed with immunoSEQ multiplex PCR; in TCRdb, only in-frame clones are kept and a portion is missing. Of 75,000 to 100,000 clones listed, about 74% were seen once; the top ten hold around 17%. Material: PBMCs. V and J are TRBV7-2 and TRBJ1-5; D call uncertain. The receptor's source is a man between 60 and 70 years old in good health and CMV-seropositive. CDR3 loop: CASSLVVSANQPQHF. The DNA for the CDR3 is TGTGCCAGCAGCTTAGTTGTTAGCGCCAATCAGCCCCAGCATTTT.